The 32 T cell receptor beta chains below come from one sample, sequenced in a study of blood T cell repertoires in COVID-19. Some clones are missing from TCRdb's copy, which holds only in-frame ones; the method was immunoSEQ multiplex PCR. The table lists 85,000 to 110,000 clones, around 92% of them singletons. The sequenced sample was peripheral blood. Source of these receptors: a woman between 55 and 75 years old with acute or convalescent COVID-19.

The chain couples TRBV5-1 to TRBJ2-6; unclear D gene. Germline V gives CDR1 SGHRS, CDR2 YFSETQ. The V gene lost 2 bases and the J gene lost 2 bases, with 5 bases spanning the gap. The CDR3 sequence is 14 residues long. This CDR3 is CASSFSTGANVLTF. The DNA for the CDR3 is TGCGCCAGCAGCTTTTCTACTGGGGCCAACGTCCTGACTTTC.

The genes are TRBV6-5 and TRBJ1-2; weak D call: TRBD1 (5 bases). The CDR3 totals 15 residues. Germline values: CDR1 MNHEY, CDR2 SVGAGI. Deletions cut 11 bases from V and 3 bases from J, with 22 bases between. The CDR3 here is CASSPGDLADYGYTF. The CDR3 nucleotides are TGTGCCTCGTCCCCTGGGGACCTAGCGGACTATGGCTACACCTTC.

This clone has only one observation. CDR3 residues: CASSATGNSNQPQHF. Here the CDR3 DNA reads TGTGCCAGCTCAGCGACAGGGAATAGCAATCAGCCCCAGCATTTT. The chain links TRBV18 to TRBJ1-5; 7 nucleotides match TRBD1. V gave up 5 bases and J gave up 0 bases; unmatched junction bases: 4. In germline, CDR1 is KGHSH, CDR2 LQKENI. There are 15 residues in the CDR3.

The chain is built from TRBV27 and TRBJ2-5; 7 bases are shared with TRBD2. CDR1 MNHEY and CDR2 SMNVEV come from the germline V gene (reference sequence). CDR3 length equals 14 residues. The V segment lost 2 bases and the J segment 4 bases; nucleotides outside the gene matches: 4. DNA for the CDR3: TGTGCCAGCAGTTTAAGCGGGGTAGGAGAGACCCAGTACTTC. Translated, it gives CASSLSGVGETQYF.

CDR3 in amino acids: CASSWQGTNYGYTF. The CDR3 DNA reads as TGCGCCAGCAGCTGGCAGGGAACTAACTATGGCTACACCTTC. The chain is built from TRBV5-1 and TRBJ1-2, with D possibly matching TRBD1 (5 bases). The CDR3 is 14 amino acids. The V gene lost 3 bases and the J gene lost 0 bases, with 9 bases spanning the gap. Per germline, CDR1 SGHRS and CDR2 YFSETQ.

Only one count was recorded for this clone. The chain uses TRBV6-5 and TRBJ1-1; 8 nucleotides align to TRBD1. The CDR3 runs 14 residues. The V and J ends lost 5 bases and 3 bases, in that order; junction bases with no gene match: 5. Germline CDR1 and CDR2: MNHEY and SVGAGI. The CDR3 nucleotides read TGTGCCAGCAGTAGGACAGGGTCGTACACTGAAGCTTTCTTT. The encoded protein is CASSRTGSYTEAFF.

The rearrangement joins TRBV19 to TRBJ1-3, with D possibly TRBD1 on 5 matching bases. Germline V CDR1 and CDR2: LNHDA, SQIVND (reference sequence). Trimming removed 7 bases at V and 0 bases at J, with 13 bases between. The CDR3 runs to 15 residues. DNA of the CDR3: TGTGCCAGTAACCGGATGGGACTCTCTGGAAACACCATATATTTT. It translates to CASNRMGLSGNTIYF.

A single count supports this clone. The V call is TRBV6-5, the J call TRBJ1-2; 7 nucleotides line up with TRBD1. Germline V CDR1 and CDR2: MNHEY, SVGAGI. The CDR3 has 13 residues. The trim removed 8 bases at V and 2 bases at J, leaving 5 bases unmatched. The CDR3 sequence: CASQPGQNYGYTF. CDR3 nucleotide sequence: TGTGCCAGCCAACCGGGACAGAACTATGGCTACACCTTC.

The rearrangement uses TRBV15 and TRBJ2-1; D is possibly TRBD2 (6 bases). Germline V gene lookup returns CDR1 LNHNV and CDR2 YYDKDF (reference sequence). The length of the CDR3 is 15 residues. Deletions cut 8 bases from V and 7 bases from J, with 21 bases between. This CDR3 is CATSPTREIINEQFF. As DNA, the CDR3 is TGTGCCACCTCTCCTACCCGGGAGATAATTAATGAGCAGTTCTTC.

V and J are TRBV29-1 and TRBJ1-2; TRBD1 aligns across 7 bases. This CDR3 has 14 amino acids. Trimming took 5 bases from V and 6 from J; bases not matched to a gene: 12. Germline V gene sequence: CDR1 SQVTM, CDR2 ANQGSEA. CDR3 in DNA: TGCAGCGTTAGGTCACCGGGACAGAAAAATGGCTACACCTTC. Its translation is CSVRSPGQKNGYTF.

The genes are TRBV10-3 and TRBJ1-1; 9 bases are shared with TRBD1. This CDR3 contains 14 residues. Germline V gene data show CDR1 as ENHRY and CDR2 as SYGVKD. The J segment lost 8 bases and the V segment lost 11 bases, leaving 15 bases of the junction unmatched. The CDR3: CASNVGQGYSEAFF. The DNA of the CDR3 is TGTGCCTCCAACGTGGGACAGGGCTACAGCGAAGCTTTCTTT.

This chain connects TRBV18 to TRBJ1-4; D is undetermined. CDR3 length: 14 amino acids. The ends were cut back, 2 bases at V and 6 bases at J, with 10 bases in the middle. The V gene's germline CDR1 is KGHSH and CDR2 LQKENI. The CDR3 sequence: CASSPGRGDEKLFF. The CDR3 DNA follows: TGTGCCAGCTCACCAGGAAGAGGAGATGAAAAACTGTTTTTT.

This chain uses TRBV7-9 with TRBJ1-2; a weak D match, TRBD1 (6 bases). This CDR3 region has 11 residues. Germline CDR1 reads SEHNR; CDR2 reads FQNEAQ (reference sequence). V was pared by 3 bases and J by 13 bases, with 12 bases between. The CDR3, as DNA: TGTGCCAGCAGCTTGACAGGTTTCACCACCTTC. This gives the protein CASSLTGFTTF.

The chain links TRBV5-1 to TRBJ1-2; unclear D gene. Germline CDR1 is SGHRS and CDR2 is YFSETQ. The CDR3 is 12 residues long. V was trimmed by 4 bases and J by 3 bases, leaving 7 bases between them. The CDR3 sequence is CASSQDYYGYTF. The CDR3 nucleotides are TGCGCCAGCAGCCAGGACTACTATGGCTACACCTTC.

This rearrangement joins TRBV28 to TRBJ1-2, with D possibly matching TRBD1 (5 bases). Trimming removed 2 bases at V and 7 bases at J, with 11 bases between. This CDR3 region has 13 residues. Germline V lookup: CDR1 MDHEN, CDR2 SYDVKM. The CDR3 DNA reads TGTGCCAGCAGTTTAGACAGTGTGGCTGGCTACACCTTC. It is translated as CASSLDSVAGYTF.

This sequence joins TRBV18 and TRBJ2-3; 11 bases agree with TRBD1. The CDR3 runs to 15 residues. Looked up from germline, CDR1 is KGHSH and CDR2 is LQKENI. The V and J ends lost 6 bases and 3 bases, in that order; junction bases with no gene match: 5. Here the CDR3 reads CASSPGQGVTDTQYF. For the CDR3, the DNA is TGTGCCAGCTCGCCGGGACAGGGGGTGACAGATACGCAGTATTTT.

The rearrangement joins TRBV11-2 to TRBJ2-1, with 11 bases identical to TRBD2. CDR3 length equals 16 residues. Trimming cost V 5 bases and J 4 bases; bases outside gene matches: 7. Germline V gene data show CDR1 as SGHAT and CDR2 as FQNNGV. CDR3 sequence reads: CASSTGIAGGYNEQFF. CDR3 DNA sequence: TGTGCCAGCAGCACGGGCATAGCGGGAGGGTACAATGAGCAGTTCTTC.

The chain links TRBV5-1 to TRBJ2-2, with 11 bases identical to TRBD2. V was pared by 4 bases and J by 1 base, with 3 bases of the junction left unmatched. This CDR3 spans 16 amino acids. Germline CDR1 is SGHRS and CDR2 is YFSETQ. CDR3 in DNA: TGCGCCAGCAGCGCCCTAGCGGGGGGGAACACCGGGGAGCTGTTTTTT. Amino acid sequence: CASSALAGGNTGELFF.

This chain joins TRBV5-1 and TRBJ1-2; D is perhaps TRBD1 (5 bases). Per germline, CDR1 SGHRS and CDR2 YFSETQ. V was pared by 3 bases and J by 4 bases, with 10 bases between. CDR3 length: 13 residues. The CDR3 is CASSWGRPYGYTF. CDR3 nucleotide sequence: TGCGCCAGCAGCTGGGGCAGGCCCTATGGCTACACCTTC.

The chain combines TRBV19 with TRBJ1-2; 9 nucleotides match TRBD1. This CDR3 has 13 amino acids. Germline lookup yields CDR1 LNHDA and CDR2 SQIVND (reference sequence). Trimming at V came to 6 bases and at J to 4 bases, leaving 3 bases not matched to a gene. The CDR3 sequence: CASSLGQGYGYTF. CDR3 in DNA: TGTGCCAGTAGCTTGGGACAGGGCTATGGCTACACCTTC.

The chain employs TRBV20-1 and TRBJ1-6; 7 nucleotides match TRBD1. With 3 bases clipped from V and 7 bases from J, the junction kept 6 bases outside the gene matches. The CDR3 consists of 14 residues. The germline V gene has CDR1 DFQATT and CDR2 SNEGSKA (reference sequence). The CDR3 DNA reads TGCAGTGCTAGTACAGGGGACTCAAATTCACCCCTCCACTTT. Encoded protein: CSASTGDSNSPLHF.

This chain links TRBV5-1 with TRBJ2-1; tentatively, D is TRBD2 (5 bases). The CDR3 loop spans 17 amino acids. V was shortened by 0 bases and J by 0 bases, with 13 bases between the two germline ends. Germline V lookup: CDR1 SGHRS, CDR2 YFSETQ. The CDR3, as DNA: TGCGCCAGCAGCTTGGGGATCCGGACTTCCTCCTACAATGAGCAGTTCTTC. Translating gives CASSLGIRTSSYNEQFF.

This chain uses TRBV5-1 with TRBJ1-1; 7 positions match TRBD1. This CDR3 contains 15 residues. Looked up from germline, CDR1 is SGHRS and CDR2 is YFSETQ. Trimming took 3 bases from V and 7 from J; bases not matched to a gene: 12. The CDR3 DNA reads as TGCGCCAGCAGCTCAAAGGGGGCTTCGGACAGTGAAGCTTTCTTT. Translated, it gives CASSSKGASDSEAFF.

This chain uses TRBV5-1 with TRBJ2-7; 8 positions match TRBD2. This CDR3 has 15 amino acids. V trimming: 4 bases; J trimming: 2 bases; junction bases outside the gene matches: 8. Germline CDR1 is SGHRS and CDR2 is YFSETQ. The CDR3 region is CASSPGGSGAYEQYV. The CDR3 nucleotides read TGCGCCAGCAGCCCGGGGGGGAGCGGAGCCTACGAGCAGTACGTC.

The rearrangement uses TRBV28 and TRBJ1-5; tentative D call: TRBD1 (5 bases). The CDR3 sequence is 17 residues long. V lost 2 bases, J lost 2 bases, and 16 bases lay in between. Germline assignment: CDR1 MDHEN and CDR2 SYDVKM. This CDR3 reads CASSLGEGGGGNQPQHF. DNA for the CDR3: TGTGCCAGCAGTTTAGGGGAAGGCGGGGGAGGCAATCAGCCCCAGCATTTT.

The CDR3 protein is CASRTGTGTNTEAFF. CDR3 DNA: TGTGCCAGCAGGACCGGGACAGGAACGAACACTGAAGCTTTCTTT. The J gene is TRBJ1-1, the V gene TRBV11-2; TRBD1 aligns across 8 bases. CDR1 and CDR2 from the germline V gene are SGHAT and FQNNGV. The CDR3 spans 15 residues. Trimming removed 6 bases from V and 1 base from J; junction bases left unmatched: 7. The entire variable domain, with the rest obtained from reference TRBV11-2 and TRBJ1-1, is as follows: EAGVAQSPRYKIIEKRQSVAFWCNPISGHATLYWYQQILGQGPKLLIQFQNNGVVDDSQLPKDRFSAERLKGVDSTLKIQPAKLEDSAVYLCASRTGTGTNTEAFFGQGTRLTVV.

This sequence joins TRBV6-1 and TRBJ1-2, with 10 bases aligning to TRBD1. The V gene's germline CDR1 is MNHNS and CDR2 SASEGT. CDR3 length: 13 amino acids. Trimming cost V 3 bases and J 6 bases; bases outside gene matches: 1. The CDR3 region is CASSEGTGDGYTF. CDR3 DNA sequence: TGTGCCAGCAGTGAGGGGACAGGGGATGGCTACACCTTC.

This chain connects TRBV29-1 to TRBJ1-5, with D perhaps matching TRBD1 (6 bases). This CDR3 comprises 13 residues. Germline V gives CDR1 SQVTM, CDR2 ANQGSEA. Trimming took 4 bases from V and 5 from J, leaving 12 bases between them. CDR3 DNA sequence: TGCAGCGTTGCGCAGGGGAAGGATCAGCCCCAGCATTTT. Residues: CSVAQGKDQPQHF.

As DNA, the CDR3 is TGTGCCAGCAGTGACAGGGTCCTCAACCGGGAGACCCAGTACTTC. Translated: CASSDRVLNRETQYF. The chain has TRBV2 and TRBJ2-5; a possible D gene is TRBD1 (5 bases). The V end lost 3 bases, the J end lost 5 bases, and 16 bases lay between the germline ends. The length of the CDR3 is 15 residues. Germline CDR1 SNHLY, CDR2 FYNNEI. Complete variable domain (other parts from reference TRBV2 and TRBJ2-5): EPEVTQTPSHQVTQMGQEVILRCVPISNHLYFYWYRQILGQKVEFLVSFYNNEISEKSEIFDDQFSVERPDGSNFTLKIRSTKLEDSAMYFCASSDRVLNRETQYFGPGTRLLVL.

V and J are TRBV19 and TRBJ1-4, with 9 positions matching TRBD1. The CDR3 runs 14 residues. Germline CDR1 reads LNHDA; CDR2 reads SQIVND (reference sequence). V dropped 6 bases and J dropped 5; count of bases not matched to a gene: 4. In DNA form, the CDR3 reads TGTGCCAGTAGCCCCGACAGGGGGAATGAAAAACTGTTTTTT. Amino acid sequence: CASSPDRGNEKLFF.

The rearrangement joins TRBV3-1 (or the pseudogene TRBV3-2) to TRBJ2-1, with D maybe TRBD1 (6 bases). Trimming removed 1 base at V and 7 bases at J, with 14 bases between. Looked up from germline, CDR1 is LGHDT and CDR2 is YNNKEL (reference sequence). CDR3 size: 15 residues. DNA of the CDR3: TGTGCCAGCAGCCAAGGGGTTTTTAGGGGGAATGAGCAGTTCTTC. Encoded protein: CASSQGVFRGNEQFF.

The V call is TRBV18, the J call TRBJ2-7; unclear D gene. V was cut by 3 bases and J by 3 bases, with 18 bases left in between. The CDR3 has 16 amino acids. Germline V lookup: CDR1 KGHSH, CDR2 LQKENI. For the CDR3, the DNA is TGTGCCAGCTCACCTGGTATTCTCAACAACCTCTACGAGCAGTACTTC. Translated: CASSPGILNNLYEQYF.